Presented here are 21 T cell receptor beta chains from one specimen sequenced in a study of graft-versus-host responses after intestinal transplantation. Antigens for these TCRs are unknown. Here immunoSEQ multiplex PCR was the method, and the copy in TCRdb shows in-frame clones only, minus some. The profile shows about 120,000 clones, 85% to 95% of them singletons. The starting material was unstimulated CD8+ T cells sorted from spleen or lymph node cells, obtained before intestinal transplant. The source of these receptors is a human donor who received an intestinal transplant.

This sequence joins TRBV15 and TRBJ2-1; the D gene is possibly TRBD2 (6 bases). Trimming pared 1 base from V and 8 bases from J, leaving 15 bases between. The germline gives CDR1 LNHNV, CDR2 YYDKDF (reference sequence). The CDR3 contains 15 residues. The CDR3 DNA sequence: TGTGCCACCAGCAGAGTTCGGGGAGGAGTGGATGAGCAGTTCTTC. Translated, it gives CATSRVRGGVDEQFF.

Here the CDR3 reads CASSQWQENYNEQFF. For the CDR3, the DNA is TGTGCCAGCAGCCAATGGCAGGAGAACTACAATGAGCAGTTCTTC. The rearrangement uses TRBV14 and TRBJ2-1, with D unresolved. V lost 2 bases, J lost 3 bases, and 11 bases lay in between. Germline V gives CDR1 SGHDN, CDR2 FVKESK. CDR3 size: 15 residues.

The rearrangement joins TRBV4-1 to TRBJ2-3; D is unclear. Trimming shortened V by 4 bases and J by 4 bases, and 9 bases separated the two germline ends. Germline values: CDR1 MGHRA, CDR2 YSYEKL. The CDR3 extends over 13 amino acids. The CDR3 nucleotides read TGCGCCAGCAGCCTGATTGAGGCAGATACGCAGTATTTT. Protein sequence: CASSLIEADTQYF.

Regarding this clone: The sample contains more than one DNA sequence encoding this CDR3. The J gene is TRBJ2-7, the V gene TRBV6-5; the D gene is possibly TRBD2 (5 bases). V dropped 2 bases and J dropped 7 bases, with 9 bases sitting between them. The CDR3 totals 12 residues. The germline V gene encodes CDR1 MNHEY and CDR2 SVGAGI. The CDR3 sequence is CASSYGGGEQYF. The CDR3 coding sequence is TGTGCCAGCAGTTACGGAGGCGGGGAGCAGTACTTC.

The J gene is TRBJ2-3, the V gene TRBV9; D perhaps matches TRBD2 (6 bases). The CDR3 has 15 residues. The V end was cut by 0 bases, the J end by 4 bases, with 12 bases between. Germline CDR1 reads SGDLS; CDR2 reads YYNGEE. The CDR3 protein is CASSVAGSTADTQYF. The CDR3 DNA is TGTGCCAGCAGCGTAGCCGGGAGCACGGCAGATACGCAGTATTTT.

V usage is TRBV4-2 and J usage is TRBJ2-1; D remains ambiguous. This CDR3 comprises 12 residues. Germline CDR1 reads LGHNA; CDR2 reads YNFKEQ. Trimming removed 8 bases from V and 5 bases from J, with 10 bases in between. The CDR3 nucleotides are TGTGCCAGCGCGACCCTTAACAATGAGCAGTTCTTC. Protein sequence: CASATLNNEQFF.

The CDR3 region has the DNA TGTGCCAGCAGTTTACTGAGCGGGAGCTCCTACGAGCAGTACTTC. It yields the protein CASSLLSGSSYEQYF. The rearrangement uses TRBV27 and TRBJ2-5; 8 positions match TRBD2. Gene TRBJ2-7 matches the end of the DNA better, so the J call may be wrong. The CDR3 loop spans 15 amino acids. Germline lookup yields CDR1 MNHEY and CDR2 SMNVEV (reference sequence).

The CDR3 region has the DNA TGCGCCAGCAGCTCCGGGACAGTTTATGAGCAGTTCTTC. It codes for CASSSGTVYEQFF. The chain links TRBV5-1 to TRBJ2-1, with 7 nucleotides matching TRBD1. Germline V lookup: CDR1 SGHRS, CDR2 YFSETQ. Losses at the gene ends were 3 bases for V and 8 bases for J; bases not matched to a gene: 5. This CDR3 contains 13 residues. Variable domain in full (rest from reference TRBV5-1 and TRBJ2-1): KAGVTQTPRYLIKTRGQQVTLSCSPISGHRSVSWYQQTPGQGLQFLFEYFSETQRNKGNFPGRFSGRQFSNSRSEMNVSTLELGDSALYLCASSSGTVYEQFFGPGTRLTVL.

This rearrangement joins TRBV19 to TRBJ2-7; a possible D gene is TRBD1 (5 bases). V lost 5 bases and J 5 bases, leaving 7 bases between the germline ends. Germline CDR1 is LNHDA and CDR2 is SQIVND (reference sequence). The CDR3 has 11 amino acids. Written as DNA, the CDR3 is TGTGCCAGTAGTCAGGGAAACGAGCAGTACTTC. As protein: CASSQGNEQYF.

The chain recombines TRBV7-2 with TRBJ2-5; 7 bases fit TRBD2. J lost 5 bases, V lost 2 bases, and 14 bases had no gene match. The CDR3 is 17 residues long. Germline loops: CDR1 SGHTA, CDR2 FQGNSA. The CDR3 nucleotides are TGTGCCAGCAGCTTAACCCCAGCGGGGAACCCAAGCGAGACCCAGTACTTC. It is translated as CASSLTPAGNPSETQYF.

In its sample, this clone was seen once. The chain employs TRBV9 and TRBJ2-1; a weak D match, TRBD2 (6 bases). Per the germline V gene, CDR1 is SGDLS and CDR2 is YYNGEE. Trimming shortened V by 3 bases and J by 4 bases, and 17 bases separated the two germline ends. The CDR3 is made up of 16 amino acids. As DNA, the CDR3 is TGTGCCAGCAGCGGAACCACAGGAGGGTCATACAATGAGCAGTTCTTC. Protein sequence: CASSGTTGGSYNEQFF.

J is TRBJ2-3 and V is TRBV4-3, with a possible D match to TRBD2 (7 bases). The CDR3 runs 18 residues. Germline V gene data show CDR1 as LGHNA and CDR2 as YSLEER. The ends were cut back, 4 bases at V and 3 bases at J, with 23 bases in the middle. The CDR3 region has the DNA TGCGCCAGCAGCCCTTCAGGGGCGGGGGAGAGGGGGACAGATACGCAGTATTTT. It specifies CASSPSGAGERGTDTQYF.

This rearrangement joins TRBV4-1 to TRBJ2-7; 10 bases align to TRBD1. Germline CDR1 is MGHRA and CDR2 is YSYEKL. J gave up 5 bases and V 3 bases, and 7 bases lay outside the gene matches. The CDR3 totals 15 residues. The CDR3 spells CASSQLSGTGDEQYF. In DNA, the CDR3 is TGCGCCAGCAGCCAGCTCTCCGGGACAGGGGACGAGCAGTACTTC.

The chain recombines TRBV27 with TRBJ2-7; 10 bases agree with TRBD2. The last part of the DNA fits TRBJ2-1 better; the J call may be wrong. This CDR3 spans 17 amino acids. Germline CDR1 and CDR2: MNHEY and SMNVEV (reference sequence). The CDR3 DNA sequence: TGTGCCAGCAATGGACTAGCGGAAGGAGGCTCCTACAATGAGCAGTTCTTC. It is translated as CASNGLAEGGSYNEQFF.

The V call is TRBV5-1, the J call TRBJ2-3, with TRBD2 matching 10 bases. This CDR3 has 16 amino acids. The ends lost 5 bases at V and 1 base at J; junction bases unmatched: 7. Germline lookup yields CDR1 SGHRS and CDR2 YFSETQ. As DNA, the CDR3 is TGCGCCAGCAGTCACCCTCTAGCGGGGGGCACAGATACGCAGTATTTT. Translation gives CASSHPLAGGTDTQYF. Filled out from reference TRBV5-1 and TRBJ2-3, the complete variable domain reads KAGVTQTPRYLIKTRGQQVTLSCSPISGHRSVSWYQQTPGQGLQFLFEYFSETQRNKGNFPGRFSGRQFSNSRSEMNVSTLELGDSALYLCASSHPLAGGTDTQYFGPGTRLTVL.

The chain couples TRBV10-3 to TRBJ1-3; D is unclear. There are 14 residues in the CDR3. V gave up 3 bases and J gave up 1 base, with 7 bases separating them. Germline lookup yields CDR1 ENHRY and CDR2 SYGVKD. CDR3 in DNA: TGTGCCATCAGTGAAACAGATTCTGGAAACACCATATATTTT. Translating it yields CAISETDSGNTIYF.

The gene calls are TRBV6-5 and TRBJ2-1, with unresolved D. The germline V gene encodes CDR1 MNHEY and CDR2 SVGAGI. This CDR3 has 15 amino acids. V lost 2 bases, J lost 2 bases, and 10 bases lay in between. In DNA form, the CDR3 reads TGTGCCAGCAGTTACCTGGCAGGAACCTACAATGAGCAGTTCTTC. Protein: CASSYLAGTYNEQFF.

In nucleotides, the CDR3 is TGTGCCAGTAGTGGACCCCGACAGGGGAGAGGGACTGAAGCTTTCTTT. Its protein is CASSGPRQGRGTEAFF. V is TRBV19 and J is TRBJ1-1; 8 nucleotides agree with TRBD1. The CDR3 sequence is 16 residues long. The V gene's germline CDR1 is LNHDA and CDR2 SQIVND (reference sequence). The J segment lost 5 bases and the V segment lost 5 bases, leaving 13 bases of the junction unmatched. Using reference TRBV19 and TRBJ1-1 for the parts outside the CDR3, the full variable domain is DGGITQSPKYLFRKEGQNVTLSCEQNLNHDAMYWYRQDPGQGLRLIYYSQIVNDFQKGDIAEGYSVSREKKESFPLTVTSAQKNPTAFYLCASSGPRQGRGTEAFFGQGTRLTVV.

The chain is built from TRBV4-3 and TRBJ1-5; a weak D match, TRBD1 (5 bases). Per germline, CDR1 LGHNA and CDR2 YSLEER. This CDR3 contains 15 residues. Trimming pared 0 bases from V and 4 bases from J, leaving 10 bases between. Written as DNA, the CDR3 is TGCGCCAGCAGCCAAGATGGGGCCAGTAATCAGCCCCAGCATTTT. Protein: CASSQDGASNQPQHF.

The J gene is TRBJ2-1, the V gene TRBV27, with D unclear. V shed 2 bases and J shed 0 bases, with 5 bases lying between them. The CDR3 loop spans 14 amino acids. Germline loops: CDR1 MNHEY, CDR2 SMNVEV (reference sequence). CDR3 sequence reads: CASSLLSSYNEQFF. CDR3 in DNA: TGTGCCAGCAGTTTACTTAGCTCCTACAATGAGCAGTTCTTC.

The J gene is TRBJ1-5, the V gene TRBV28; 7 nucleotides line up with TRBD1. Per germline, CDR1 MDHEN and CDR2 SYDVKM. With 4 bases clipped from V and 3 bases from J, the junction kept 6 bases outside the gene matches. There are 15 residues in the CDR3. CDR3 DNA: TGTGCCAGCAGTTCGGGGGGACAGCCCAATCAGCCCCAGCATTTT. Protein product: CASSSGGQPNQPQHF.